This T cell receptor (beta chain) was documented in a study of T cell responses to AZD1222 COVID-19 vaccine. In germline, CDR1 is LNHDA, CDR2 SQIVND (reference sequence). Trimming took 2 bases from V and 2 from J, leaving 14 bases between them. The CDR3 loop spans 16 amino acids. Repertoires were generated with immunoSEQ multiplex PCR, while TCRdb's copy carries only in-frame clones and drops some. The sample lists over 45,000 clones; approximately 85% were seen once. The receptor's source is an adult in good health. This chain joins TRBV19 and TRBJ2-3; tentatively, D is TRBD1 or TRBD2 (5 bases each). This sample comprised peripheral blood, obtained on day 0 of MenACWY control vaccination. CDR3 nucleotides: TGTGCCAGTAGTATACTCCCGGGACCACTCACAGATACGCAGTATTTT. It specifies CASSILPGPLTDTQYF.